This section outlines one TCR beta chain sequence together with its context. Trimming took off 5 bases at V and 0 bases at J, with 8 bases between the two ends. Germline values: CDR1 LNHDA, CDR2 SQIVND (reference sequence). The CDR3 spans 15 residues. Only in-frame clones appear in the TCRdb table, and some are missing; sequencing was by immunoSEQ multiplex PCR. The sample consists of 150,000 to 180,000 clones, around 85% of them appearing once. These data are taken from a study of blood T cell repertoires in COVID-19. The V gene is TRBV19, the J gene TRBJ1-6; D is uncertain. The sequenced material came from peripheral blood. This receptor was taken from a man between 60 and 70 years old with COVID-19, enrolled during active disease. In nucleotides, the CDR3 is TGTGCCAGTAGTCCGGGGAGCTCCTATAATTCACCCCTCCACTTT. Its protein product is CASSPGSSYNSPLHF.